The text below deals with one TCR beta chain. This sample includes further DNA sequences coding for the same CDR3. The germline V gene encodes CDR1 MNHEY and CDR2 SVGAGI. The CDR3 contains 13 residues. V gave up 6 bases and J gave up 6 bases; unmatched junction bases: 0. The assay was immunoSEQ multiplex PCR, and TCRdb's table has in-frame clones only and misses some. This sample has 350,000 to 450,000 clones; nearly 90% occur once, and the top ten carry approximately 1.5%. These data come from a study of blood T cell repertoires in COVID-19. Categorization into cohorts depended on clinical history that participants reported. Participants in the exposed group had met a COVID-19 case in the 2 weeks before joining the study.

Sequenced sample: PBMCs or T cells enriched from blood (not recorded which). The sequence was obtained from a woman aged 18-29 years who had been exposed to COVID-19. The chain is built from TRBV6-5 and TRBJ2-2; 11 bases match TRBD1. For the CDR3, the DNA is TGTGCCAGCAGGGGACAGGGGGCCGGGGAGCTGTTTTTT. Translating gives CASRGQGAGELFF.